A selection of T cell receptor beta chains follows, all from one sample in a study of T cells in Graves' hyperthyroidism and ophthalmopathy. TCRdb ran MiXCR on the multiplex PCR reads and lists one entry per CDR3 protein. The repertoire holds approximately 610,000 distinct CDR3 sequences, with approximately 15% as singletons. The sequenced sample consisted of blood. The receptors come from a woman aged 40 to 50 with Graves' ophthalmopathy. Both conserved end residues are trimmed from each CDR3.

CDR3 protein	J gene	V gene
ASTPTLTVNTEAF	TRBJ1-1	TRBV7-2
SSGPRDGYT	TRBJ1-2	TRBV20-1
ASSPTGGLGVNTEAF	TRBJ1-1	TRBV6-2/TRBV6-3
ASSPSLRDTGELF	TRBJ2-2	TRBV9
ASSSPWKRGENIQY	TRBJ2-4	TRBV11-2
ASSRLIGANVLT	TRBJ2-6	TRBV12-3/TRBV12-4
ASSESPPGDTEAF	TRBJ1-1	TRBV25-1
ASSQGQLEAF	TRBJ1-1	TRBV28
ASSLGTPVTEAF	TRBJ1-1	TRBV28
SARGKDGSLEETQY	TRBJ2-5	TRBV20-1
ASSLQERVYEQY	TRBJ2-7	TRBV7-2
ASSGQGFGYT	TRBJ1-2	TRBV27
ASSPGHSQETQY	TRBJ2-5	TRBV6-2/TRBV6-3
SARDFLAGAGETQY	TRBJ2-5	TRBV20-1
ASSYSSTTLGNTIY	TRBJ1-3	TRBV6-5
ASSRAVANYQETQY	TRBJ2-5	TRBV7-8
MDRGHGETQY	TRBJ2-5	TRBV29-1
ASSQGDEYY	TRBJ2-5	TRBV28
SGSEQLNTEAF	TRBJ1-1	TRBV29-1
ASGSGTGVTGELF	TRBJ2-2	TRBV27
ASSYSWAGEAF	TRBJ1-1	TRBV6-6
ASSLVAEGTEAF	TRBJ1-1	TRBV7-9
ASSAFEGARGYT	TRBJ1-2	TRBV2
SARGQVGTEAF	TRBJ1-1	TRBV20-1
ASSGTGTGGGYT	TRBJ1-2	TRBV9
ASSFVGYWELF	TRBJ2-2	TRBV12-3/TRBV12-4
ASSPSRTANYGYT	TRBJ1-2	TRBV7-9
ASRGVGSSYGYT	TRBJ1-2	TRBV12-3/TRBV12-4
ASRDHGLDTEAF	TRBJ1-1	TRBV19
ASSLVGTWGGYT	TRBJ1-2	TRBV7-2
SAEAGETQY	TRBJ2-5	TRBV20-1
VSTLQGGDTEAF	TRBJ1-1	TRBV19
ASSIDVGQGALETQY	TRBJ2-5	TRBV19
ASGPTGEETQY	TRBJ2-5	TRBV12-3/TRBV12-4
ASSLVMAAYSNQPQH	TRBJ1-5	TRBV11-2
AWSLLGRPPYEQY	TRBJ2-7	TRBV30
ASRNRPGDGYT	TRBJ1-2	TRBV11-2
ASSWTQGSHEQY	TRBJ2-7	TRBV6-5
ASSPSSRVEVIGAF	TRBJ1-1	TRBV9
SARARAGAYEQY	TRBJ2-7	TRBV20-1
ASSPTGQAQETQY	TRBJ2-5	TRBV18
ASNRGGDWIYGYT	TRBJ1-2	TRBV13
ASSRTNSYEQY	TRBJ2-7	TRBV12-3/TRBV12-4
ASSLPTGLYEQY	TRBJ2-7	TRBV28
AWSWVTSSYNEQF	TRBJ2-1	TRBV30
ASSTLLGGSGGTIY	TRBJ1-3	TRBV6-1
ASSPTRLAAVQETQY	TRBJ2-5	TRBV11-1
SAPRGENTEAF	TRBJ1-1	TRBV20-1
ASSLRLSLGRTQY	TRBJ2-5	TRBV28
ASSSGTRGYEQY	TRBJ2-7	TRBV11-3
SVAPAGENGLVYEQY	TRBJ2-7	TRBV29-1
AIRGLAAQY	TRBJ2-7	TRBV10-3
ASSEFGELF	TRBJ2-2	TRBV2